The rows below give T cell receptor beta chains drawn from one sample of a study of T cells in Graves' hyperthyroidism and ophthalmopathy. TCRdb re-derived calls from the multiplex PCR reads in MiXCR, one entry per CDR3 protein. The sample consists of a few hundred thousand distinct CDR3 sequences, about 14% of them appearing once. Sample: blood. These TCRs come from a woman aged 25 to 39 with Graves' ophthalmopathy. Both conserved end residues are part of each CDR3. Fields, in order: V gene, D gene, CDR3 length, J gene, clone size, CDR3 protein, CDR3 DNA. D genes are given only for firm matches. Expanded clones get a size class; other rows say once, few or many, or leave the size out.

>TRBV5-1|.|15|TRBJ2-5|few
CASSLGTVYQETQYF
TGCGCCAGCAGCCTGGGGACGGTATACCAAGAGACCCAGTACTTC
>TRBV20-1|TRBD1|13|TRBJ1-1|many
CSASQGAFAEAFF
TGCAGTGCTTCGCAGGGGGCGTTCGCTGAAGCTTTCTTT
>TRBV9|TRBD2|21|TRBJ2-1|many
CASSVDPTGTSGGSSYNEQFF
TGTGCCAGCAGCGTAGACCCGACCGGGACTAGCGGGGGGAGCTCCTACAATGAGCAGTTCTTC
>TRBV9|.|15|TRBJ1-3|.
CASSPRAISGNTIYF
TGTGCCAGCAGCCCGAGGGCCATCTCTGGAAACACCATATATTTT
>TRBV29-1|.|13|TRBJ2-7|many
CSVRPGENYEQYF
TGCAGCGTCCGCCCGGGAGAGAACTACGAGCAGTACTTC
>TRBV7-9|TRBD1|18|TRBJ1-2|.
CASSLDFAGGRRDYGYTF
TGTGCCAGCAGCTTAGATTTCGCAGGGGGAAGGAGGGACTATGGCTACACCTTC
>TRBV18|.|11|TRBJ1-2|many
CASEGNYGYTF
TGTGCCAGCGAGGGGAACTATGGCTACACCTTC
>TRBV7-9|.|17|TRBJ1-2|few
CASSLALQGPTNYGYTF
TGTGCCAGCAGCTTAGCCCTACAGGGACCCACTAACTATGGCTACACCTTC
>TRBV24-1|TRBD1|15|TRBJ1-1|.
CATSDRQGGKTEAFF
TGTGCCACCAGTGACCGACAGGGAGGGAAGACTGAAGCTTTCTTT
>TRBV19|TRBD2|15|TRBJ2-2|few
CASTLAGANTGELFF
TGTGCCAGTACCTTAGCGGGGGCGAACACCGGGGAGCTGTTTTTT
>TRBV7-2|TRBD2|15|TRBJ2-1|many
CASSLSGLALNEQFF
TGTGCCAGCAGCTTATCCGGACTAGCGCTGAATGAGCAGTTCTTC